These 5 T cell receptor beta chains were sequenced from one sample in a study of beta chain features in type 1 diabetes. The authors reverse transcribed all of the isolated RNA, so sequencing captured expressed TCRB transcripts. The protocol was immunoSEQ multiplex PCR, while the TCRdb copy is restricted to in-frame clones and leaves out a portion. The profile shows approximately 40,000 clones, roughly 50% of them singletons. Sequencing input: stem cell memory CD4+ T cells from blood. The receptors were sampled from a woman in her twenties or thirties in good health.

The gene calls are TRBV7-8 and TRBJ2-7, with 13 positions matching TRBD2. Unmatched junction bases numbered 5, after V lost 7 bases and J lost 2 bases. CDR3 length: 15 residues. Per the germline V gene, CDR1 is SGHVS and CDR2 is FQNEAQ. The CDR3 spells CASTGLAGATYEQYF. The CDR3 DNA is TGTGCCAGCACCGGACTAGCGGGAGCTACCTACGAGCAGTACTTC.

In its sample, this clone was seen a few times. This chain joins TRBV7-2 and TRBJ2-3, with D perhaps TRBD2 (6 bases). V was cut by 8 bases and J by 4 bases, with 19 bases left in between. The CDR3 has 15 amino acids. The germline V gene encodes CDR1 SGHTA and CDR2 FQGNSA. CDR3 residues: CASRTTAGWADTQYF. The CDR3 DNA reads TGTGCCAGCCGAACTACGGCGGGGTGGGCAGATACGCAGTATTTT.

This clone occurred a few times. This rearrangement joins TRBV14 to TRBJ2-3; D might be TRBD2 (6 bases). The V gene lost 3 bases and the J gene lost 2 bases, with 9 bases spanning the gap. CDR1 and CDR2 (germline): SGHDN, FVKESK. This CDR3 is built from 14 residues. The CDR3 bases are TGTGCCAGCAGCCAGGGAGGACCCACAGATACGCAGTATTTT. The encoded protein is CASSQGGPTDTQYF.

The rearrangement joins TRBV10-3 to TRBJ1-2; a weak D match, TRBD1 (6 bases). The ends were cut back, 2 bases at V and 5 bases at J, with 15 bases in the middle. From germline, CDR1 is ENHRY and CDR2 SYGVKD. This CDR3 has 15 residues. The CDR3 is CAISEINRESYGYTF. The CDR3 coding sequence is TGTGCCATCAGTGAGATAAACAGGGAATCTTATGGCTACACCTTC.

The V gene is TRBV29-1, the J gene TRBJ2-3; 12 bases map to TRBD2. In germline, CDR1 is SQVTM, CDR2 ANQGSEA. J lost 2 bases, V lost 4 bases, and 1 base had no gene match. The CDR3 is 14 residues long. CDR3 amino acids: CSVASGRATDTQYF. As DNA, the CDR3 is TGCAGCGTTGCTAGCGGGAGGGCCACAGATACGCAGTATTTT.